A single sample gave rise to the 11 T cell receptor beta chains below, sequenced in a study of cytomegalovirus exposure and HLA in healthy donors. Both 60 Vbeta primers and 13 Jbeta primers went into the PCR. Method: immunoSEQ multiplex PCR; TCRdb's copy keeps in-frame clones and lacks some. The data show roughly 130,000 clones, roughly four fifths seen once. The specimen was PBMCs. The receptors come from a girl aged 2-10 years in good health and CMV-seronegative.

About this clone itself: At one end the junction does not follow the germline gene, possibly because of a read error. This chain connects TRBV29-1 to TRBJ1-1, with D possibly TRBD1 on 6 matching bases. Looked up from germline, CDR1 is SQVTM and CDR2 is ANQGSEA. The CDR3 consists of 18 residues. CDR3: CGVGGRGLTPPMNTEAFF. For the CDR3, the DNA is TGCGGCGTCGGCGGCAGGGGCCTTACCCCTCCCATGAACACTGAAGCTTTCTTT.

The V gene is TRBV6-1, the J gene TRBJ1-5, with TRBD1 as a possible D gene (5 bases). Germline V CDR1 and CDR2: MNHNS, SASEGT. The CDR3 has 15 residues. Trimming removed 9 bases at V and 6 bases at J, with 21 bases between. The CDR3: CASLGVDWGFQPQHF. The CDR3 DNA reads as TGTGCCAGTCTAGGGGTGGATTGGGGTTTTCAGCCCCAGCATTTT.

The chain is built from TRBV6-9 and TRBJ2-1, with D maybe TRBD1 (6 bases). The CDR3 has 16 residues. Trimming removed 2 bases at V and 12 bases at J, with 23 bases between. CDR1 is MNHGY and CDR2 is SVAAGI in the germline V gene. The CDR3 nucleotides read TGTGCCAGCAGTTATATGCCAGGGGATTACCGTGGAGTGCAGTTCTTC. It translates to CASSYMPGDYRGVQFF.

This chain connects TRBV7-9 to TRBJ2-6, with 9 bases fitting TRBD1. In germline, CDR1 is SEHNR, CDR2 FQNEAQ (reference sequence). J gave up 0 bases and V 5 bases, and 5 bases lay outside the gene matches. This CDR3 contains 17 residues. DNA for the CDR3: TGTGCCAGCAGCGCTGGGACAGGGAACTCTGGGGCCAACGTCCTGACTTTC. This codes for CASSAGTGNSGANVLTF. Variable domain in full (rest from reference TRBV7-9 and TRBJ2-6): DTGVSQNPRHKITKRGQNVTFRCDPISEHNRLYWYRQTLGQGPEFLTYFQNEAQLEKSRLLSDRFSAERPKGSFSTLEIQRTEQGDSAMYLCASSAGTGNSGANVLTFGAGSRLTVL.

The rearrangement joins TRBV10-3 to TRBJ2-7, with 10 positions matching TRBD2. V gave up 0 bases and J gave up 3 bases; unmatched junction bases: 2. The CDR3 has 15 amino acids. Germline CDR1 and CDR2: ENHRY and SYGVKD. The CDR3 is CAISESPSGSYEQYF. CDR3 nucleotide sequence: TGTGCCATCAGTGAGTCTCCTAGCGGGAGCTACGAGCAGTACTTC.

The chain is built from TRBV30 and TRBJ1-1; 9 bases map to TRBD1. The trim removed 2 bases at V and 1 base at J, leaving 5 bases unmatched. Germline lookup yields CDR1 GTSNPN and CDR2 SVGIG (reference sequence). This CDR3 is built from 15 residues. The CDR3 loop is CAWSYRGLRNTEAFF. In DNA form, the CDR3 reads TGTGCCTGGAGTTACAGGGGGCTGAGGAACACTGAAGCTTTCTTT.

The chain joins TRBV5-6 to TRBJ2-1, with 11 bases identical to TRBD1. Germline V gives CDR1 SGHDT, CDR2 YYEEEE. The CDR3 spans 14 residues. V was pared by 4 bases and J by 9 bases, with 6 bases of the junction left unmatched. For the CDR3, the DNA is TGTGCCAGCAGCCCGGGACAGGGGGTTGGTGAGCAGTTCTTC. Translating it yields CASSPGQGVGEQFF.

J is TRBJ1-3 and V is TRBV6-5, with D perhaps TRBD1 (5 bases). The V end lost 5 bases, the J end lost 0 bases, and 11 bases lay between the germline ends. Germline V gives CDR1 MNHEY, CDR2 SVGAGI. The CDR3 spans 15 residues. CDR3 amino acids: CASSKGLNSGNTIYF. CDR3 in DNA: TGTGCCAGCAGTAAGGGACTGAACTCTGGAAACACCATATATTTT.

The chain uses TRBV19 and TRBJ2-2; TRBD1 aligns across 11 bases. Germline values: CDR1 LNHDA, CDR2 SQIVND (reference sequence). The V and J ends lost 9 bases and 8 bases, in that order; junction bases with no gene match: 5. The CDR3 has 13 residues. CDR3 sequence: CASRTGGSGELFF. Here the CDR3 DNA reads TGTGCCAGCCGGACAGGGGGCAGTGGGGAGCTGTTTTTT.

The chain uses TRBV11-2 and TRBJ1-5; D unclear. Germline V gene sequence: CDR1 SGHAT, CDR2 FQNNGV. V lost 5 bases and J 11 bases, leaving 25 bases between the germline ends. The CDR3 runs to 16 residues. Here the CDR3 DNA reads TGTGCCAGCAGCCGTCGTGAGAGGGCCTACCAGAAGGCCCAGCATTTT. Amino acid sequence: CASSRRERAYQKAQHF.

The genes are TRBV30 and TRBJ1-6; D gene unclear. Trimming stripped 2 bases from V and 11 bases from J, with 19 bases between. The CDR3 has 15 amino acids. The germline V gene has CDR1 GTSNPN and CDR2 SVGIG (reference sequence). The CDR3 spells CAWSPSSESPTPLHF. The CDR3 nucleotides are TGTGCCTGGAGTCCCTCCTCCGAGTCCCCTACACCCCTCCACTTT.